This T cell receptor beta chain was identified during a study of patients and donors after allogeneic stem cell transplantation. TCRdb re-analysed the RT-PCR reads in MiXCR, keeping a single row per CDR3 protein. The sample holds about 960,000 distinct CDR3 sequences, roughly 17% seen once. The V gene lost 3 bases and the J gene lost 2 bases, with 5 bases spanning the gap. This CDR3 contains 12 residues. Sequenced sample: blood, either unsorted or a sorted T cell fraction (not recorded which). The TCR originated in a human donor who was either an allogeneic HSCT recipient or a stem cell or donor lymphocyte infusion donor (not recorded which). It is not recorded whose cells these are; they may come from a transplant donor. This chain links TRBV12-3 or TRBV12-4 with TRBJ2-7; D is unclear. DNA of the CDR3: TGTGCCAGCAGTTTCGTTACCTACGAGCAGTACTTC. This sequence encodes CASSFVTYEQYF.